Shown below are 23 T cell receptor beta chains from a single sample sequenced in a study of regulatory T cells in long-lasting Graves disease. HTBI primers from iRepertoire and Arm-PCR of CDR3 regions yielded the TCR beta libraries. TCRdb itself ran the multiplex PCR reads through MiXCR, one entry per CDR3 protein. The repertoire has 500,000 to 700,000 distinct CDR3 sequences, 16% of them found once; the top ten carry 15% to 20%. Time point denoted: newly diagnosed GD, antithyroid drugs for less than 3 months. From PBMCs, RNA was extracted and then used to make the TCR library. In addition, the sample was reused for a study of T cells in Graves' hyperthyroidism and ophthalmopathy.

Source: peripheral blood mononuclear cells (PBMCs), taken at new diagnosis, from a patient treated with antithyroid drugs. These receptors all stem from a woman aged 30 to 39 with Graves disease.

This clonotype was recorded a few times. The V call is TRBV3-1, the J call TRBJ2-3, with TRBD2 matching over 9 bases. Germline loops: CDR1 LGHDT, CDR2 YNNKEL (reference sequence). V trimming: 4 bases; J trimming: 0 bases; junction bases outside the gene matches: 5. The CDR3 extends over 16 amino acids. The CDR3 sequence: CASSLRLAASTDTQYF. In DNA, the CDR3 is TGTGCCAGCAGCCTCAGACTAGCGGCCAGCACAGATACGCAGTATTTT.

This clonotype was seen at least ten times. This sequence joins TRBV28 and TRBJ1-4; D not resolved. The CDR3 has 12 residues. V lost 3 bases and J lost 8, with 7 bases in between. The germline V gene encodes CDR1 MDHEN and CDR2 SYDVKM. CDR3 nucleotide sequence: TGTGCCAGCAGTTTTGTCGTAGAAAAACTGTTTTTT. Protein product: CASSFVVEKLFF.

Note on this clonotype: The germline gene is not matched at one end of the junction; a read error may be the cause. The chain uses TRBV7-2 and TRBJ2-5; 7 nucleotides agree with TRBD1. Germline assignment: CDR1 SGHTA and CDR2 FQGNSA. The CDR3 totals 13 residues. CDR3 loop: CASSSYRGEAQYF. For the CDR3, the DNA is TGTGCCAGCAGTTCCTACAGGGGAGAGGCCCAGTACTTC. Full variable domain (outside the CDR3, taken from reference TRBV7-2 and TRBJ2-5): GAGVSQSPSNKVTEKGKDVELRCDPISGHTALYWYRQSLGQGLEFLIYFQGNSAPDKSGLPSDRFSAERTGGSVSTLTIQRTQQEDSAVYLCASSSYRGEAQYFGPGTRLLVL.

V gene TRBV10-3 combines with J gene TRBJ2-1; possible D gene TRBD1, 5 bases. Per the germline V gene, CDR1 is ENHRY and CDR2 is SYGVKD. V lost 0 bases and J lost 4, with 19 bases in between. This CDR3 region has 18 residues. The CDR3 protein is CAISESESSGLIYNEQFF. CDR3 sequence (DNA): TGTGCCATCAGTGAGTCCGAGTCGTCAGGGCTTATTTACAATGAGCAGTTCTTC.

The rearrangement joins TRBV14 to TRBJ1-2, with 9 bases aligning to TRBD1. CDR3 length: 16 residues. Trimming at V came to 3 bases and at J to 5 bases, leaving 10 bases not matched to a gene. The germline CDR1 and CDR2 sequences are SGHDN and FVKESK. CDR3 coding DNA: TGTGCCAGCAGCCACCTAACACAGGGGGCGCGATATGGCTACACCTTC. Amino acids: CASSHLTQGARYGYTF.

About this clonotype itself: The junction does not match germline at one end; this may be a read error. This rearrangement joins TRBV28 to TRBJ2-1; weak D call: TRBD2 (5 bases). The CDR3 is 15 amino acids. CDR1 is MDHEN and CDR2 is SYDVKM in the germline V gene. CDR3: CASSHYGVSYNEQFF. The CDR3, as DNA: TGCGCCAGCAGCCACTACGGGGTTTCCTACAATGAGCAGTTCTTC.

This clonotype was recorded many times. CDR3 amino acids: CAWGRTGPNQPQHF. DNA of the CDR3: TGTGCCTGGGGGAGGACAGGGCCCAATCAGCCCCAGCATTTT. This chain uses TRBV30 with TRBJ1-5; TRBD1 agrees at 8 bases. The V segment lost 5 bases and the J segment 3 bases; nucleotides outside the gene matches: 6. The CDR3 is made up of 14 amino acids. Germline V CDR1 and CDR2: GTSNPN, SVGIG (reference sequence).

In this sample, this clonotype turned up a few times. The chain uses TRBV20-1 and TRBJ1-2, with D unresolved. Germline lookup yields CDR1 DFQATT and CDR2 SNEGSKA (reference sequence). V was shortened by 7 bases and J by 8 bases, with 8 bases between the two germline ends. CDR3 size: 9 residues. The CDR3 sequence is CSGPRGYTF. In DNA, the CDR3 is TGCAGTGGGCCGCGCGGCTACACCTTC.

Many counts were recorded for this clonotype. V and J are TRBV20-1 and TRBJ2-1; 7 nucleotides line up with TRBD2. J lost 5 bases, V lost 6 bases, and 4 bases had no gene match. The CDR3 runs to 12 residues. Germline V gives CDR1 DFQATT, CDR2 SNEGSKA (reference sequence). The CDR3: CSATSAHNEQFF. The CDR3 nucleotides read TGCAGTGCAACTAGCGCTCACAATGAGCAGTTCTTC.

In its sample, this clonotype was seen a few times. This chain links TRBV6-9 with TRBJ1-5, with 7 bases that match TRBD1. Germline CDR1 MNHGY, CDR2 SVAAGI. CDR3 length equals 15 residues. V shed 3 bases, J shed 7 bases, and the junction held 9 bases outside the gene matches. As DNA, the CDR3 is TGTGCCAGCAGTTACTTGGACAGGTCGGGGCAGCCCCAGCATTTT. This translates into CASSYLDRSGQPQHF.

The chain employs TRBV28 and TRBJ1-2; D ambiguous. Germline CDR1 reads MDHEN; CDR2 reads SYDVKM. V gave up 8 bases and J gave up 3 bases, with 10 bases separating them. This CDR3 is built from 12 residues. The CDR3 reads CASLGRYYGYTF. For the CDR3, the DNA is TGTGCCAGCCTTGGTCGGTACTATGGCTACACCTTC.

As DNA, the CDR3 is TGTGCCAGCAGTAATTCCGGGACAGGGTTTGACGGGGAGCTGTTTTTT. Encoded protein: CASSNSGTGFDGELFF. J is TRBJ2-2 and V is TRBV28, with 9 nucleotides matching TRBD1. The CDR3 has 16 amino acids. Germline V gene lookup returns CDR1 MDHEN and CDR2 SYDVKM. Germline trimming cut 5 bases from V and 7 bases from J; bases unmatched to any gene: 11.

V gene TRBV20-1 combines with J gene TRBJ2-3, with TRBD2 matching over 9 bases. Trimming at V came to 5 bases and at J to 3 bases, leaving 12 bases not matched to a gene. CDR3 length: 16 amino acids. Germline V gene sequence: CDR1 DFQATT, CDR2 SNEGSKA (reference sequence). Written as DNA, the CDR3 is TGCAGTGCTTCCGGGATAGCGGGAGAGGGGACAGATACGCAGTATTTT. This gives the protein CSASGIAGEGTDTQYF.

This clonotype appeared many times. The chain has TRBV7-3 and TRBJ2-5; TRBD2 matches 8 bases. The ends lost 5 bases at V and 2 bases at J; junction bases unmatched: 7. CDR3 length equals 15 residues. From germline, CDR1 is SGHTA and CDR2 FQGTGA. The CDR3 sequence: CASSGTGGGQETQYF. DNA for the CDR3: TGTGCCAGCAGCGGTACGGGAGGGGGACAAGAGACCCAGTACTTC.

This clonotype came up many times. The gene calls are TRBV28 and TRBJ2-1; 11 nucleotides match TRBD2. The trim removed 1 base at V and 6 bases at J, leaving 17 bases unmatched. The V gene's germline CDR1 is MDHEN and CDR2 SYDVKM. This CDR3 is 20 amino acids long. CDR3 sequence reads: CASSLFMVWETSGIGNEQFF. In nucleotides, the CDR3 is TGTGCCAGCAGTTTATTTATGGTGTGGGAGACTAGCGGGATCGGCAATGAGCAGTTCTTC.

V is TRBV9 and J is TRBJ1-2, with D possibly matching TRBD1 (5 bases). CDR1 is SGDLS and CDR2 is YYNGEE in the germline V gene. V was shortened by 4 bases and J by 5 bases, with 12 bases between the two germline ends. The CDR3 has 13 amino acids. The CDR3, as DNA: TGTGCCAGCAGCCCCGAGGGGAGTTATGGCTACACCTTC. Encoded protein: CASSPEGSYGYTF. Full variable domain (outside the CDR3, taken from reference TRBV9 and TRBJ1-2): DSGVTQTPKHLITATGQRVTLRCSPRSGDLSVYWYQQSLDQGLQFLIQYYNGEERAKGNILERFSAQQFPDLHSELNLSSLELGDSALYFCASSPEGSYGYTFGSGTRLTVV.

The CDR3 region has the DNA TGTGCCAGCAGCGTAAGCCCCCAGGTTCAAGAGACCCAGTACTTC. Translating it yields CASSVSPQVQETQYF. V and J are TRBV9 and TRBJ2-5, with D unresolved. The CDR3 length is 15 residues. V shed 1 base and J shed 2 bases, with 12 bases lying between them. From germline, CDR1 is SGDLS and CDR2 YYNGEE.

This clonotype was picked up many times. This chain connects TRBV27 to TRBJ1-1; D unclear. The germline gives CDR1 MNHEY, CDR2 SMNVEV (reference sequence). Trimming took off 6 bases at V and 3 bases at J, with 17 bases between the two ends. This CDR3 is built from 15 residues. CDR3 amino acids: CASRRRPEGDTEAFF. The DNA of the CDR3 is TGTGCCAGCAGGAGAAGACCGGAGGGAGACACTGAAGCTTTCTTT.

Comment on this clonotype: This sequence may be a read error, since a much larger clone differs from it by one base. The chain links TRBV14 to TRBJ2-3; D is ambiguous. The CDR3 consists of 14 residues. With 0 bases removed from V and 5 bases from J, the gap between germline ends came to 9 bases. Germline-derived CDR1 and CDR2 are SGHDN and FVKESK. Here the CDR3 reads CASSQESVIDTQYF. CDR3 DNA: TGTGCCAGCAGCCAAGAGTCCGTAATAGATACGCAGTATTTT.

The genes are TRBV11-2 and TRBJ1-3; no firm D call. The CDR3 loop spans 17 amino acids. Trimming shortened V by 5 bases and J by 2 bases, and 19 bases separated the two germline ends. CDR1 is SGHAT and CDR2 is FQNNGV in the germline V gene. The CDR3 region has the DNA TGTGCCAGCAGCCCTCAATTAGGCGAACCCCCTGGAAACACCATATATTTT. It translates to CASSPQLGEPPGNTIYF. The full variable domain, in which reference TRBV11-2 and TRBJ1-3 provide the parts outside the CDR3, is EAGVAQSPRYKIIEKRQSVAFWCNPISGHATLYWYQQILGQGPKLLIQFQNNGVVDDSQLPKDRFSAERLKGVDSTLKIQPAKLEDSAVYLCASSPQLGEPPGNTIYFGEGSWLTVV.

This clonotype has just a few counts. The rearrangement joins TRBV15 to TRBJ1-2; D is unresolved. The CDR3 has 14 amino acids. Trimming shortened V by 0 bases and J by 4 bases, and 9 bases separated the two germline ends. Germline V CDR1 and CDR2: LNHNV, YYDKDF (reference sequence). CDR3 residues: CATSRDQYPYGYTF. The CDR3 DNA reads as TGTGCCACCAGCAGAGATCAGTACCCCTATGGCTACACCTTC. The full variable domain, in which reference TRBV15 and TRBJ1-2 provide the parts outside the CDR3, is DAMVIQNPRYQVTQFGKPVTLSCSQTLNHNVMYWYQQKSSQAPKLLFHYYDKDFNNEADTPDNFQSRRPNTSFCFLDIRSPGLGDTAMYLCATSRDQYPYGYTFGSGTRLTVV.

V and J are TRBV5-1 and TRBJ1-2; the match to TRBD1 covers 7 bases. The CDR3 is 17 amino acids. V gave up 1 base and J gave up 0 bases; unmatched junction bases: 9. Germline CDR1 is SGHRS and CDR2 is YFSETQ. In DNA form, the CDR3 reads TGCGCCAGCAGCTTGACCACGGGACAGTCAGCTAACTATGGCTACACCTTC. Translating gives CASSLTTGQSANYGYTF.

V usage is TRBV5-1 and J usage is TRBJ2-3; 11 nucleotides line up with TRBD2. Germline V gene data show CDR1 as SGHRS and CDR2 as YFSETQ. Trimming at V came to 2 bases and at J to 4 bases, leaving 12 bases not matched to a gene. The length of the CDR3 is 18 residues. The CDR3 here is CASSFAALAGGGADTQYF. As DNA, the CDR3 is TGCGCCAGCAGCTTTGCAGCGCTAGCGGGAGGCGGTGCAGATACGCAGTATTTT.